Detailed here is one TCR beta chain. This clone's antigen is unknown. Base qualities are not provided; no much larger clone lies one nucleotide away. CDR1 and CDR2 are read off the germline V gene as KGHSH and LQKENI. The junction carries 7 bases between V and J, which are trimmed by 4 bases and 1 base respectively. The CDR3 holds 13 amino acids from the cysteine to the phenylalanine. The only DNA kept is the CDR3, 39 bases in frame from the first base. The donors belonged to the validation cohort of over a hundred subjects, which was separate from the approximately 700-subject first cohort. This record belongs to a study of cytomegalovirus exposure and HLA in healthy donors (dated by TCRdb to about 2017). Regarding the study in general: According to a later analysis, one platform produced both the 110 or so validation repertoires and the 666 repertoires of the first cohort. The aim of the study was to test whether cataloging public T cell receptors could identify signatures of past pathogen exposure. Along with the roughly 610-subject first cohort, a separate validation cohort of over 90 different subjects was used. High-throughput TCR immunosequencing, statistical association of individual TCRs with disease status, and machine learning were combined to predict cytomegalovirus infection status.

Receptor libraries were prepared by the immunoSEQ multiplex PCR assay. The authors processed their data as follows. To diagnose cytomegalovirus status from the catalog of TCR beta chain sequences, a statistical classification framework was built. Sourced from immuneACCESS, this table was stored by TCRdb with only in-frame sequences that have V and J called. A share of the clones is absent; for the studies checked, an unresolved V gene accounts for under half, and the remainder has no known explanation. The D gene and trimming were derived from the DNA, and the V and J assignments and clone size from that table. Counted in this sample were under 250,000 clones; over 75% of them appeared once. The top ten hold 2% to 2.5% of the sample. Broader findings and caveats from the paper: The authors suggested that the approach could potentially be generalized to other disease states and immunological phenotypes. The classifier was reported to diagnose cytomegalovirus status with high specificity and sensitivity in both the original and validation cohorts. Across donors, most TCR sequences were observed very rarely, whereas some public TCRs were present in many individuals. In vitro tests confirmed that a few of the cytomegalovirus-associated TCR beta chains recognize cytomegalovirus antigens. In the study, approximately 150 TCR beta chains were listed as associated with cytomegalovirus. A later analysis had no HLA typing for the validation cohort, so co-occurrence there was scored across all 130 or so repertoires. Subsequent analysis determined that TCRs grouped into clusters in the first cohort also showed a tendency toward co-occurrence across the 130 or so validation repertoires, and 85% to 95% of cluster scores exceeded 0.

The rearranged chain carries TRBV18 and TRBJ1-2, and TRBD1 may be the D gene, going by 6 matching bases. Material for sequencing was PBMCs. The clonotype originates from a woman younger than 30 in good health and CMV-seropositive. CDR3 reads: CASSLDSNYGYTF. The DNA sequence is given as TGTGCCAGCTCACTGGACAGTAACTATGGCTACACCTTC.